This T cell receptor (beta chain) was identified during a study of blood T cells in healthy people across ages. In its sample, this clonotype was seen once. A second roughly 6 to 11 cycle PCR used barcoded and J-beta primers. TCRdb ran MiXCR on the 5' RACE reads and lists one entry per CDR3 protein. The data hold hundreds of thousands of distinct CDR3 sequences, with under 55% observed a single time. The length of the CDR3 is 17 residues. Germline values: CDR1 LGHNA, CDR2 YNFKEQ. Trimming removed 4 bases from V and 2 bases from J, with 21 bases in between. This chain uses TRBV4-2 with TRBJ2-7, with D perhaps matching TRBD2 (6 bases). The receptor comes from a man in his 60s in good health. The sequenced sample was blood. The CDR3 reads CASSPGKGRGLAYEQYF. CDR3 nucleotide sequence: TGTGCCAGCAGCCCGGGAAAGGGGCGGGGCTTGGCCTACGAGCAGTACTTC.